This TCR beta chain stems from a study of spatial heterogeneity in lung cancer. General study points: More often at tumor resection than at routine follow-up, ubiquitous expanded tumor TCRs were detected in the blood.

The CDR3 has 15 residues. CDR1 SGHAT and CDR2 FQNNGV come from the germline V gene. Trimming left V 2 bases short and J 1 base short, with 11 bases between. Time point meaning: sample taken at primary tumor resection. Unsorted whole RNA from tumor, nontumor lung or frozen PBMC underwent sequencing. Around 68 TRACERx patients with early, untreated non-small cell lung cancer donated samples. Each CDR3 protein gets one entry after TCRdb re-called the 5' RACE reads with MiXCR. The sample records approximately 24,000 distinct CDR3 sequences, about 4.5% being singletons. This clonotype is medium-sized (0.01 to 0.1%) by share. The antigen is undetermined.

This clonotype was sampled from a male donor with early-stage non-small cell lung cancer. The rearrangement joins TRBV11-2 to TRBJ1-1; no clear D gene. The sequences come from PBMCs, collected at surgery. The DNA of the CDR3 is TGTGCCAGCAGCTTACAAGTGACTCCGAACACTGAAGCTTTCTTT. Protein product: CASSLQVTPNTEAFF.